The 12 T cell receptor beta chains below come from one sample, sequenced in a study of blood T cell repertoires in COVID-19. TCRdb's table, derived via immunoSEQ multiplex PCR, lists solely in-frame clones and lacks some. This sample yields more than 85,000 clones, of which about 83% are seen a single time; around 9.5% belongs to the top ten. Input material: peripheral blood. These TCRs come from a man aged 35 to 55 with active or convalescent COVID-19.

J is TRBJ1-1 and V is TRBV6-2 or TRBV6-3, with D possibly matching TRBD1 (5 bases). CDR1 is MNHEY, CDR2 SVGEGT, per germline. This CDR3 region has 16 residues. V lost 6 bases, J lost 1 base, and 18 bases lay in between. The CDR3 protein is CASSPTMGQGNTEAFF. For the CDR3, the DNA is TGTGCCAGCAGCCCAACTATGGGGCAGGGGAACACTGAAGCTTTCTTT.

This clone was seen a handful of times. The rearrangement joins TRBV19 to TRBJ1-2; 10 bases align to TRBD1. Germline-derived CDR1 and CDR2 are LNHDA and SQIVND (reference sequence). The CDR3 totals 15 residues. Trimming cost V 9 bases and J 2 bases; bases outside gene matches: 9. DNA for the CDR3: TGTGCCAGCCGTCGAGAGACAGGGGGCAACTATGGCTACACCTTC. Encoded protein: CASRRETGGNYGYTF.

This clone was counted a few times. The rearrangement joins TRBV7-6 to TRBJ1-3; D uncertain. Germline assignment: CDR1 SGHVS and CDR2 FNYEAQ. The CDR3 contains 14 residues. Trimming took off 4 bases at V and 0 bases at J, with 7 bases between the two ends. CDR3 region: CASSSVVSGNTIYF. The CDR3 coding sequence is TGTGCCAGCAGCTCAGTGGTCTCTGGAAACACCATATATTTT.

V is TRBV10-2 and J is TRBJ1-3; D might be TRBD1 (6 bases). There are 16 residues in the CDR3. The V end lost 3 bases, the J end lost 2 bases, and 14 bases lay between the germline ends. CDR1 and CDR2 from the germline V gene are WSHSY and SAAADI. CDR3: CASSERGGAAGNTIYF. CDR3 DNA sequence: TGCGCCAGCAGTGAAAGGGGGGGGGCCGCTGGAAACACCATATATTTT.

The V gene is TRBV7-2, the J gene TRBJ2-7; 8 bases match TRBD2. Germline CDR1 SGHTA, CDR2 FQGNSA. This CDR3 has 12 residues. V shed 4 bases and J 9 bases; nucleotides not matched to a gene: 5. This CDR3 is CASSYSGERQYF. The CDR3 nucleotides read TGTGCCAGCAGCTATAGCGGGGAGAGGCAGTACTTC.

V is TRBV20-1 and J is TRBJ1-1, with D possibly matching TRBD1 (5 bases). Deletions cut 8 bases from V and 5 bases from J, with 12 bases between. The CDR3 is made up of 11 amino acids. Germline-derived CDR1 and CDR2 are DFQATT and SNEGSKA (reference sequence). The CDR3 loop reads CSLQRGTEAFF. CDR3 DNA: TGCAGTTTACAAAGGGGAACTGAAGCTTTCTTT.

V is TRBV19 and J is TRBJ1-2; a possible D gene is TRBD1 (6 bases). This CDR3 spans 14 amino acids. Deletions cut 7 bases from V and 4 bases from J, with 16 bases between. CDR1 is LNHDA, CDR2 SQIVND, per germline (reference sequence). The CDR3 nucleotides read TGTGCCAGTACCGCCCCACAGGGCGGCTATGGCTACACCTTC. Protein sequence: CASTAPQGGYGYTF.

This chain connects TRBV10-3 to TRBJ2-2, with 7 bases matching TRBD1. The CDR3 extends over 15 amino acids. Germline values: CDR1 ENHRY, CDR2 SYGVKD. V lost 7 bases to trimming and J lost 7 bases; unmatched junction nucleotides: 12. In DNA, the CDR3 is TGTGCCATCATTAACACAGGGGTTAGGATCGGGGAGCTGTTTTTT. Translating it yields CAIINTGVRIGELFF.

The J gene is TRBJ1-4, the V gene TRBV5-1; 7 bases agree with TRBD1. Germline loops: CDR1 SGHRS, CDR2 YFSETQ. Trimming took 1 base from V and 7 from J; bases not matched to a gene: 4. There are 14 residues in the CDR3. CDR3 residues: CASSLTGAGEKLFF. CDR3 coding DNA: TGCGCCAGCAGCTTGACAGGGGCCGGTGAAAAACTGTTTTTT.

This clone has a handful of counts. CDR3 coding DNA: TGCAGTGCTAGTACAGGGGGCGCGAGCAATCAGCCCCAGCATTTT. It codes for CSASTGGASNQPQHF. The gene calls are TRBV20-1 and TRBJ1-5; TRBD1 aligns across 9 bases. Germline CDR1 is DFQATT and CDR2 is SNEGSKA (reference sequence). V lost 3 bases, J lost 1 base, and 4 bases stayed unmatched. This CDR3 has 15 amino acids.

The chain joins TRBV7-8 to TRBJ2-7, with TRBD1 matching over 8 bases. CDR3 length equals 15 residues. The J segment lost 5 bases and the V segment lost 5 bases, leaving 11 bases of the junction unmatched. Germline lookup yields CDR1 SGHVS and CDR2 FQNEAQ. The CDR3 loop reads CASSLRPGTGHEQYF. The CDR3 DNA is TGTGCCAGCAGCCTACGGCCCGGGACAGGACACGAGCAGTACTTC.

The V call is TRBV24-1, the J call TRBJ2-2, with 12 bases fitting TRBD1. This CDR3 contains 17 residues. Germline V CDR1 and CDR2: KGHDR, SFDVKD. Trimming at V came to 3 bases and at J to 3 bases, leaving 4 bases not matched to a gene. In DNA form, the CDR3 reads TGTGCCACCAGTGATACGGGACAGGGGGCATACACCGGGGAGCTGTTTTTT. Translation: CATSDTGQGAYTGELFF.